The sequence of this T cell receptor (beta chain) was determined in a study of shared clonotypes between healthy human individuals. Background on the study: Per-donor plates numbered three CD4 naive, three CD4 memory, two CD8 naive and one CD8 memory.

TCRdb keeps only in-frame clones here, not all; method: immunoSEQ multiplex PCR. The data show 1.5 million to 1.9 million clones, approximately 98% seen once. This sequence was found in a man aged 25 to 45 in good health. What was sequenced was naive CD4+ T cells sorted from blood. Specified subset: CD45RA+ positively selected.

CDR3 sequence: CASRPHGGVDGYTF. The CDR3 DNA is TGTGCCAGCAGGCCGCACGGGGGCGTGGATGGCTACACCTTC. The chain is built from TRBV2 and TRBJ1-2; TRBD1 might be the D (6 bases). The CDR3 is 14 amino acids. The V and J ends lost 6 bases and 6 bases respectively, with 17 bases between them. Germline CDR1 reads SNHLY; CDR2 reads FYNNEI.